One sample yielded the 31 T cell receptor beta chains listed below, sequenced in a study of spatial heterogeneity in lung cancer. Documented time point: sample taken at primary tumor resection. Whole RNA, isolated from tumor, nontumor lung or frozen PBMC, was sequenced without prior sorting. A single record per CDR3 protein comes from TCRdb applying MiXCR to the 5' RACE reads. The table shows about 47,000 distinct CDR3 sequences, with 10% to 15% occurring only once. Material: PBMCs, obtained at surgery. These receptors all come from a female donor with early-stage non-small cell lung cancer.

There are a few counts of this clonotype. The V call is TRBV7-2, the J call TRBJ2-2; tentative D call: TRBD2 (5 bases). The CDR3 has 14 amino acids. Looked up from germline, CDR1 is SGHTA and CDR2 is FQGNSA. V lost 4 bases and J 6 bases, leaving 12 bases between the germline ends. The CDR3 sequence: CASSSGLPPGELFF. As DNA, the CDR3 is TGTGCCAGCAGCTCCGGACTTCCTCCCGGGGAGCTGTTTTTT.

This rearrangement joins TRBV4-1 to TRBJ1-3; D is perhaps TRBD1 (6 bases). The CDR3 is 16 amino acids. Germline CDR1 and CDR2: MGHRA and YSYEKL. Trimming removed 2 bases at V and 3 bases at J, with 14 bases between. The CDR3 nucleotides read TGCGCCAGCAGCCAAATTCCGGACAGTAATGGAAACACCATATATTTT. This gives the protein CASSQIPDSNGNTIYF.

This clonotype was observed many times. J is TRBJ1-1 and V is TRBV20-1, with D possibly TRBD1 on 5 matching bases. Trimming pared 6 bases from V and 5 bases from J, leaving 16 bases between. The CDR3 totals 13 residues. CDR1 DFQATT and CDR2 SNEGSKA come from the germline V gene (reference sequence). The CDR3 DNA sequence: TGCAGTGCCAACCGGGGGTCGGGAACTGAAGCTTTCTTT. Translation gives CSANRGSGTEAFF.

This clonotype came up a few times. The V call is TRBV5-1, the J call TRBJ2-2, with a weak D call TRBD1 (5 bases). Germline CDR1 SGHRS, CDR2 YFSETQ. Trimming took 0 bases from V and 1 from J, leaving 7 bases between them. The CDR3 contains 15 residues. CDR3 amino acids: CASSLGGQNTGELFF. In nucleotides, the CDR3 is TGCGCCAGCAGCTTGGGGGGCCAGAACACCGGGGAGCTGTTTTTT.

The chain recombines TRBV12-3 or TRBV12-4 with TRBJ2-3, with D hard to call. The V end lost 11 bases, the J end lost 6 bases, and 12 bases lay between the germline ends. CDR3 size: 11 residues. CDR3 DNA sequence: TGTGCCTGCGCCGGGTGGGATACGCAGTATTTT. This gives the protein CACAGWDTQYF.

V and J are TRBV3-1 and TRBJ2-7; 14 positions match TRBD2. The ends lost 3 bases at V and 3 bases at J; junction bases unmatched: 4. The germline CDR1 and CDR2 sequences are LGHDT and YNNKEL (reference sequence). CDR3 length: 16 residues. CDR3 DNA sequence: TGTGCCAGCAGCCAGGGACTAGCGGGGGCCTTCTACGAGCAGTACTTC. Amino acid sequence: CASSQGLAGAFYEQYF.

The chain carries TRBV6-1 and TRBJ1-4, with D hard to call. V shed 9 bases and J shed 8 bases, with 10 bases lying between them. Germline CDR1 and CDR2: MNHNS and SASEGT. The CDR3 has 11 amino acids. CDR3 nucleotides: TGTGCCAGTTCAAGGTGGGAAAAACTGTTTTTT. Protein sequence: CASSRWEKLFF.

The chain joins TRBV6-2 or TRBV6-3 to TRBJ2-2; D is perhaps TRBD1 or TRBD2 (5 bases each). The ends were cut back, 4 bases at V and 7 bases at J, with 10 bases in the middle. CDR3 length equals 13 residues. CDR1 is MNHEY, CDR2 SVGEGT, per germline. CDR3 in amino acids: CASSLGVGGELFF. The CDR3 coding sequence is TGTGCCAGCAGTTTGGGGGTTGGCGGGGAGCTGTTTTTT.

This clonotype has more than one count but fewer than ten. The V and J genes are TRBV4-3 and TRBJ2-3; 9 nucleotides agree with TRBD2. This CDR3 has 18 amino acids. The germline CDR1 and CDR2 sequences are LGHNA and YSLEER. V shed 0 bases, J shed 6 bases, and the junction held 13 bases outside the gene matches. DNA for the CDR3: TGCGCCAGCAGCCAAGATGGGGGTAGGCCTAGCGGGGTGGATACGCAGTATTTT. The encoded protein is CASSQDGGRPSGVDTQYF.

This clonotype was counted between two and nine times. This chain uses TRBV30 with TRBJ2-3, with TRBD2 identical over 7 bases. J gave up 4 bases and V 3 bases, and 1 base lay outside the gene matches. In germline, CDR1 is GTSNPN, CDR2 SVGIG (reference sequence). The CDR3 sequence is 12 residues long. CDR3 amino acids: CAWSGLADTQYF. The CDR3 DNA follows: TGTGCCTGGAGCGGACTAGCAGATACGCAGTATTTT.

This clonotype was observed a handful of times. The chain links TRBV5-5 to TRBJ2-5; perhaps TRBD1 as D (6 bases). CDR1 is SGHKS and CDR2 is YYEKEE in the germline V gene (reference sequence). Trimming pared 5 bases from V and 0 bases from J, leaving 14 bases between. This CDR3 is built from 15 residues. The CDR3 DNA reads TGTGCCAGCAGTCCTCAGACAGGATACCAAGAGACCCAGTACTTC. Residues: CASSPQTGYQETQYF.

V usage is TRBV28 and J usage is TRBJ2-1; unclear D gene. The germline CDR1 and CDR2 sequences are MDHEN and SYDVKM. V lost 3 bases and J 4 bases, leaving 16 bases between the germline ends. This CDR3 contains 16 residues. In nucleotides, the CDR3 is TGTGCCAGCAGTTTCTATCAGCATCGCAGGTACAATGAGCAGTTCTTC. It specifies CASSFYQHRRYNEQFF.

This clonotype turned up a few times. This chain links TRBV6-1 with TRBJ1-2; D remains unclear. Trimming removed 5 bases from V and 10 bases from J, with 17 bases in between. The CDR3 spans 13 residues. Germline V gene data show CDR1 as MNHNS and CDR2 as SASEGT. The CDR3 sequence: CASSLTGGRFYTF. DNA of the CDR3: TGTGCCAGCAGTCTCACTGGTGGGCGATTCTACACCTTC.

This clonotype was recorded once. The V and J genes are TRBV7-2 and TRBJ2-3, with 10 bases lining up with TRBD2. Trimming took 3 bases from V and 2 from J; bases not matched to a gene: 8. This CDR3 is built from 17 residues. Germline values: CDR1 SGHTA, CDR2 FQGNSA. For the CDR3, the DNA is TGTGCCAGCAGCTTTAGGGCTAGCGGGGGACCCACAGATACGCAGTATTTT. Translating it yields CASSFRASGGPTDTQYF.

There are a few counts of this clonotype. The V and J genes are TRBV5-1 and TRBJ2-2, with TRBD2 matching over 7 bases. Germline V CDR1 and CDR2: SGHRS, YFSETQ. V was pared by 4 bases and J by 5 bases, with 2 bases of the junction left unmatched. This CDR3 contains 13 residues. CDR3 sequence (DNA): TGCGCCAGCAGCAGGGAGGGGACCGGGGAGCTGTTTTTT. Protein sequence: CASSREGTGELFF.

This clonotype occurred many times. The gene calls are TRBV6-5 and TRBJ2-7, with D possibly matching TRBD1 (6 bases). The CDR3 has 16 amino acids. V lost 6 bases, J lost 0 bases, and 18 bases lay in between. Germline CDR1 reads MNHEY; CDR2 reads SVGAGI. CDR3 sequence (DNA): TGTGCCAGCAGCACCGGGACACAACGCCCCTCCTACGAGCAGTACTTC. It yields the protein CASSTGTQRPSYEQYF.

This chain connects TRBV4-3 to TRBJ2-7; D not certain. V was cut by 3 bases and J by 0 bases, with 15 bases left in between. CDR1 is LGHNA and CDR2 is YSLEER in the germline V gene. The CDR3 spans 16 residues. CDR3 region: CASSQEPTQFSYEQYF. The DNA of the CDR3 is TGCGCCAGCAGCCAGGAGCCCACACAATTCTCCTACGAGCAGTACTTC.

J is TRBJ2-2 and V is TRBV9; D is possibly TRBD1 (5 bases). CDR1 is SGDLS and CDR2 is YYNGEE in the germline V gene. The CDR3 spans 15 residues. The V gene lost 2 bases and the J gene lost 3 bases, with 11 bases spanning the gap. CDR3 protein: CASSVGQGYTGELFF. The CDR3 bases are TGTGCCAGCAGCGTGGGGCAGGGTTACACCGGGGAGCTGTTTTTT.

The sample holds a few counts of this clonotype. The CDR3 sequence is CASRHTQGFVGMNTEAFF. The CDR3 nucleotides read TGTGCCAGCAGGCACACCCAGGGGTTCGTGGGGATGAACACTGAAGCTTTCTTT. The V gene is TRBV6-6, the J gene TRBJ1-1, with D possibly being TRBD1 (6 bases). CDR1 is MNHNY and CDR2 is SVGAGI in the germline V gene (reference sequence). CDR3 length equals 18 residues. Trimming stripped 6 bases from V and 0 bases from J, with 23 bases between.

In its sample, this clonotype was seen many times. The chain recombines TRBV3-1 with TRBJ2-7; possible D gene TRBD1, 6 bases. The CDR3 covers 14 residues. Looked up from germline, CDR1 is LGHDT and CDR2 is YNNKEL (reference sequence). V was cut by 4 bases and J by 2 bases, with 12 bases left in between. CDR3 nucleotide sequence: TGTGCCAGCAGCCTAGGGACACCCACCTACGAGCAGTACTTC. It translates to CASSLGTPTYEQYF.

This clonotype has a handful of counts. This sequence joins TRBV24-1 and TRBJ1-1; D is perhaps TRBD1 (6 bases). The length of the CDR3 is 14 residues. Trimming removed 2 bases from V and 5 bases from J, with 11 bases in between. The germline gives CDR1 KGHDR, CDR2 SFDVKD. CDR3 sequence (DNA): TGTGCCACCAGTGATTCACAGGGTTGGACTGAAGCTTTCTTT. This codes for CATSDSQGWTEAFF.

This clonotype has just a few counts. The chain employs TRBV6-6 and TRBJ1-5; no clear D gene. The CDR3 loop spans 13 amino acids. Trimming cost V 4 bases and J 4 bases, with 8 bases left between them. The V gene's germline CDR1 is MNHNY and CDR2 SVGAGI (reference sequence). The DNA of the CDR3 is TGTGCCAGCAGTTCCCGGGCGAATCAGCCCCAGCATTTT. It encodes CASSSRANQPQHF.

The chain employs TRBV7-9 and TRBJ2-3; D may match TRBD1 or TRBD2 (5 bases each). This CDR3 is built from 17 residues. Deletions cut 5 bases from V and 6 bases from J, with 24 bases between. Germline V gene lookup returns CDR1 SEHNR and CDR2 FQNEAQ (reference sequence). CDR3 DNA: TGTGCCAGCAGCATCGGAGGCGGAATGGCCTGGGGCGATACGCAGTATTTT. This codes for CASSIGGGMAWGDTQYF.

V gene TRBV29-1 combines with J gene TRBJ1-4; D remains ambiguous. V was shortened by 4 bases and J by 7 bases, with 7 bases between the two germline ends. CDR1 and CDR2 from the germline V gene are SQVTM and ANQGSEA. CDR3 length: 11 residues. The CDR3 DNA reads TGCAGCGTTGGGTTCGGTGAAAAACTGTTTTTT. It is translated as CSVGFGEKLFF.

V usage is TRBV6-6 and J usage is TRBJ2-3; 11 bases agree with TRBD2. Trimming cost V 4 bases and J 1 base; bases outside gene matches: 7. Germline V gives CDR1 MNHNY, CDR2 SVGAGI (reference sequence). CDR3 length: 17 residues. The CDR3 here is CASSSHPGLAGTDTQYF. The CDR3 region has the DNA TGTGCCAGCAGTTCACACCCGGGACTAGCGGGCACAGATACGCAGTATTTT.

This clonotype occurred a few times. J is TRBJ1-5 and V is TRBV2; tentative D call: TRBD1 (6 bases). There are 15 residues in the CDR3. Germline-derived CDR1 and CDR2 are SNHLY and FYNNEI. Trimming left V 6 bases short and J 0 bases short, with 12 bases between. The CDR3 bases are TGTGCCAGCAGCCAGGACAGTTATAGCAATCAGCCCCAGCATTTT. Translation gives CASSQDSYSNQPQHF.

A few counts support this clonotype. The chain has TRBV5-1 and TRBJ1-2; 9 nucleotides match TRBD1. The CDR3 has 14 amino acids. The germline V gene has CDR1 SGHRS and CDR2 YFSETQ. V dropped 3 bases and J dropped 8; count of bases not matched to a gene: 8. CDR3 region: CASSSRGQGSGYTF. The CDR3 DNA reads as TGCGCCAGCAGCTCGAGGGGACAGGGAAGCGGCTACACCTTC.

This chain joins TRBV5-5 and TRBJ1-5; D remains unclear. The CDR3 runs to 13 residues. Germline CDR1 is SGHKS and CDR2 is YYEKEE (reference sequence). V shed 2 bases and J shed 4 bases, with 7 bases lying between them. The DNA of the CDR3 is TGTGCCAGCAGCTTCGGGTCAAATCAGCCCCAGCATTTT. It encodes CASSFGSNQPQHF.

The sample holds many counts of this clonotype. V gene TRBV12-3 or TRBV12-4 combines with J gene TRBJ2-7; D unclear. The CDR3 extends over 12 amino acids. V lost 3 bases and J 2 bases, leaving 5 bases between the germline ends. The CDR3 loop is CASSLATYEQYF. The CDR3 region has the DNA TGTGCCAGCAGTTTGGCTACCTACGAGCAGTACTTC.

The chain combines TRBV9 with TRBJ2-7, with 7 bases aligning to TRBD1. The J segment lost 4 bases and the V segment lost 7 bases, leaving 11 bases of the junction unmatched. The germline CDR1 and CDR2 sequences are SGDLS and YYNGEE. The length of the CDR3 is 14 residues. CDR3 sequence: CASGPPGQSYEQYF. The CDR3 region has the DNA TGTGCCAGCGGACCCCCGGGACAGTCGTACGAGCAGTACTTC.

This clonotype came up a few times. For the CDR3, the DNA is TGTGCCAGCAGCTTGGCAGCAGGAGAGCAGTACTTC. This gives the protein CASSLAAGEQYF. V and J are TRBV5-6 and TRBJ2-7; D is unclear. Germline V gives CDR1 SGHDT, CDR2 YYEEEE. V dropped 0 bases and J dropped 7 bases, with 8 bases sitting between them. There are 12 residues in the CDR3.